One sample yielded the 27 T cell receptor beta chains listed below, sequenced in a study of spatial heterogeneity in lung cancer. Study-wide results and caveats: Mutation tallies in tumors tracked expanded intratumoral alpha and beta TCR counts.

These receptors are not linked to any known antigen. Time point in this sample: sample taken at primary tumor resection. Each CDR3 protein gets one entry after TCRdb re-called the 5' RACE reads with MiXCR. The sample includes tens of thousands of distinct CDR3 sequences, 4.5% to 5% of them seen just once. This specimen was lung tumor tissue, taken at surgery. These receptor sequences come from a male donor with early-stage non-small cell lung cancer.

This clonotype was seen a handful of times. The CDR3 region has the DNA TGCAGTGCTGCTCGGACAGGGGGCATGAACACTGAAGCTTTCTTT. Translating it yields CSAARTGGMNTEAFF. V is TRBV20-1 and J is TRBJ1-1, with 11 bases matching TRBD1. Germline-derived CDR1 and CDR2 are DFQATT and SNEGSKA (reference sequence). Trimming cost V 5 bases and J 0 bases; bases outside gene matches: 5. There are 15 residues in the CDR3.

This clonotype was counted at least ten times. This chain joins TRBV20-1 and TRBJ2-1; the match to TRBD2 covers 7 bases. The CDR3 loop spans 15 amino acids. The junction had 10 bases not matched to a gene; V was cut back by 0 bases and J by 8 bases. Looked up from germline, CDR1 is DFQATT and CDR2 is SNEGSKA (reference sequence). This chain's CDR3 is CSAREEGLNHDEQFF. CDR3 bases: TGCAGTGCTAGAGAAGAGGGACTAAACCACGATGAGCAGTTCTTC.

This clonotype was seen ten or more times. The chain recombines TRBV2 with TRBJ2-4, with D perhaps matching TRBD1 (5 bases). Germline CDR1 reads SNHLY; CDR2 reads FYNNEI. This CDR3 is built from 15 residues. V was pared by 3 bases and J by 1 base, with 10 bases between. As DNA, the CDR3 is TGTGCCAGCAGTGACAGGGTGTATGCCAAAAACATTCAGTACTTC. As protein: CASSDRVYAKNIQYF. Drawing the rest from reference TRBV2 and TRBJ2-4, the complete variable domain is EPEVTQTPSHQVTQMGQEVILRCVPISNHLYFYWYRQILGQKVEFLVSFYNNEISEKSEIFDDQFSVERPDGSNFTLKIRSTKLEDSAMYFCASSDRVYAKNIQYFGAGTRLSVL.

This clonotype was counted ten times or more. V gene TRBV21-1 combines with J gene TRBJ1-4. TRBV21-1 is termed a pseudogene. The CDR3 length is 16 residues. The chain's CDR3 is CASSKLGQKRVEKLFF. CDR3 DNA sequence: TGTGCCAGCAGCAAGCTAGGGCAGAAACGGGTTGAAAAACTGTTTTTT.

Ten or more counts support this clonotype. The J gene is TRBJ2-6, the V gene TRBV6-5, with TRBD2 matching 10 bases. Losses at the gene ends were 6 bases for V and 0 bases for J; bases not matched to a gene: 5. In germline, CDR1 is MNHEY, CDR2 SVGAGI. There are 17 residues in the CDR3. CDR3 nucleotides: TGTGCCAGCAGCCTCAGCGGGGGGGCCTCTGGGGCCAACGTCCTGACTTTC. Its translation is CASSLSGGASGANVLTF.

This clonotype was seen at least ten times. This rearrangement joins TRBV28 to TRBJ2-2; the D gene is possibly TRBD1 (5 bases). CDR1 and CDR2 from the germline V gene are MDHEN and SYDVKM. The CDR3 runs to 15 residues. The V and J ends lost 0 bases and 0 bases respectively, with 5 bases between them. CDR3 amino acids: CASSLWTANTGELFF. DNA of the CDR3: TGTGCCAGCAGTTTATGGACAGCGAACACCGGGGAGCTGTTTTTT.

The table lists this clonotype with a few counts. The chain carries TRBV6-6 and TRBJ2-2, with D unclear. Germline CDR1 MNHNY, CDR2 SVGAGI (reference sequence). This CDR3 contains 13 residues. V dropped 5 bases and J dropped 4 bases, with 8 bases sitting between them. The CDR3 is CASSLSSTGELFF. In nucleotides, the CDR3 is TGTGCCAGCAGTCTCTCTTCCACCGGGGAGCTGTTTTTT.

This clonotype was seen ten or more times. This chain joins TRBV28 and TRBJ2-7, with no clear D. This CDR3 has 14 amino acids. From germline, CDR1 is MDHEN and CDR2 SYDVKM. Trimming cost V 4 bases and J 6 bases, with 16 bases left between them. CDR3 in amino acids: CASSSTDQSTEQYF. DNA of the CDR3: TGTGCCAGCAGTTCCACGGACCAAAGCACCGAGCAGTACTTC.

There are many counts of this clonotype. Here the CDR3 reads CSVALPSRWGAGELFF. In DNA form, the CDR3 reads TGCAGCGTTGCCCTCCCAAGCCGATGGGGGGCCGGGGAGCTGTTTTTT. The chain links TRBV29-1 to TRBJ2-2; possibly TRBD2 for D (6 bases). Trimming removed 4 bases from V and 6 bases from J, with 21 bases in between. The CDR3 sequence is 16 residues long. CDR1 is SQVTM and CDR2 is ANQGSEA in the germline V gene.

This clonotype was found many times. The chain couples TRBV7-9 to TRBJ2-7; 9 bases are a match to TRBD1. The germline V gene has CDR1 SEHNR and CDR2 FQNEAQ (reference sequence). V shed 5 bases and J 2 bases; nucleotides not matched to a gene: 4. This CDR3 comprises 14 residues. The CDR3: CASSLTGGAYEQYF. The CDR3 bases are TGTGCCAGCAGCCTGACAGGGGGAGCCTACGAGCAGTACTTC.

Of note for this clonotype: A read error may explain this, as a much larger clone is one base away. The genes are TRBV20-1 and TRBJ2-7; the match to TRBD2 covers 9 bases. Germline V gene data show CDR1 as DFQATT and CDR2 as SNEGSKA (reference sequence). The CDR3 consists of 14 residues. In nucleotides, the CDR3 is TGCAGTGCTACAGCGGGAGGCTTCTCCTACGCGCAGTACTTC. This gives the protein CSATAGGFSYAQYF.

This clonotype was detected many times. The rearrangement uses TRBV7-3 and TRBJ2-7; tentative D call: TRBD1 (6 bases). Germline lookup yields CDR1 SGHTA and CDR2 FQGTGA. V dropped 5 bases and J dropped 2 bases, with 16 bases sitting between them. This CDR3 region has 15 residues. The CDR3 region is CASSPRTECTYEQYF. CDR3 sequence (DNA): TGTGCCAGCAGCCCTAGGACAGAATGCACCTACGAGCAGTACTTC.

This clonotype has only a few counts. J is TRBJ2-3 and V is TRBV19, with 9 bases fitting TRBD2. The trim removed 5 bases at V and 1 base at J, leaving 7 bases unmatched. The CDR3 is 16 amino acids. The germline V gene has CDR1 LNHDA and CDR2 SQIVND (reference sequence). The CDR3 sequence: CASSLGVAGGTDTQYF. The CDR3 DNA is TGTGCCAGTAGTCTCGGGGTAGCGGGGGGCACAGATACGCAGTATTTT. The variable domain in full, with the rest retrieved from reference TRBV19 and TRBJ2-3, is DGGITQSPKYLFRKEGQNVTLSCEQNLNHDAMYWYRQDPGQGLRLIYYSQIVNDFQKGDIAEGYSVSREKKESFPLTVTSAQKNPTAFYLCASSLGVAGGTDTQYFGPGTRLTVL.

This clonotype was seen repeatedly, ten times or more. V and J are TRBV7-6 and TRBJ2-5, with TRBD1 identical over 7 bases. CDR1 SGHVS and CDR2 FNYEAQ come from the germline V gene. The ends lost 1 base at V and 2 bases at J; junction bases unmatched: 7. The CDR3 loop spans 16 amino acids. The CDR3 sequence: CASSLGISTGQETQYF. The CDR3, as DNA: TGTGCCAGCAGCTTAGGGATTTCGACAGGGCAAGAGACCCAGTACTTC.

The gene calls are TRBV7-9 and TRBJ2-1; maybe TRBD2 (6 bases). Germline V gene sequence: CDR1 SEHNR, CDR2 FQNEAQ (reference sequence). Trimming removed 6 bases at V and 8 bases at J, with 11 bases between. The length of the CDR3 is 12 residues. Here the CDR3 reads CASSLWGDEQFF. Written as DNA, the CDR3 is TGTGCCAGCAGTCTTTGGGGGGATGAGCAGTTCTTC. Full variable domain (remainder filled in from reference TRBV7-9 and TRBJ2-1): DTGVSQNPRHKITKRGQNVTFRCDPISEHNRLYWYRQTLGQGPEFLTYFQNEAQLEKSRLLSDRFSAERPKGSFSTLEIQRTEQGDSAMYLCASSLWGDEQFFGPGTRLTVL.

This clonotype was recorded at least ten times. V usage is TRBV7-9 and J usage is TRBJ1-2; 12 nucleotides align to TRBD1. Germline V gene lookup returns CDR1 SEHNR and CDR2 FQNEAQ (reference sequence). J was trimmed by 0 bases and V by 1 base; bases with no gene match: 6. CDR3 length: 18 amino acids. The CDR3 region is CASSLVRDRGRTNYGYTF. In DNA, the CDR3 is TGTGCCAGCAGCTTAGTCCGGGACAGGGGGCGTACTAACTATGGCTACACCTTC.

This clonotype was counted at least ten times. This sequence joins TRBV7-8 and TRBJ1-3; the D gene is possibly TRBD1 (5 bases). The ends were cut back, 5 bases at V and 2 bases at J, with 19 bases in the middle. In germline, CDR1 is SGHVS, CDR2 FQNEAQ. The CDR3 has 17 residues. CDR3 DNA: TGTGCCAGCAGCGCCCCCTCGGGGCCAAGAACTGGAAACACCATATATTTT. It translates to CASSAPSGPRTGNTIYF.

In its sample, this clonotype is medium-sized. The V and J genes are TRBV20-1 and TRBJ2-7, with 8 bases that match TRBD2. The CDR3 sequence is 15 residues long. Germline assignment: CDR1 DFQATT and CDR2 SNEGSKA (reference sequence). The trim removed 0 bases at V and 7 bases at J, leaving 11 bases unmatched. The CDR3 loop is CSARETGTSKVEQYF. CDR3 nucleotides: TGCAGTGCTAGAGAAACCGGGACTAGTAAAGTAGAGCAGTACTTC.

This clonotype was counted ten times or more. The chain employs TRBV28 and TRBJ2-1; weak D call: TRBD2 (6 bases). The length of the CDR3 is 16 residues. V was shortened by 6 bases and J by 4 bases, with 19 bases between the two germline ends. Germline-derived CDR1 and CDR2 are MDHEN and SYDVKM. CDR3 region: CASSFFRGSGYNEQFF. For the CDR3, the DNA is TGTGCCAGCAGCTTCTTTCGGGGGTCGGGTTACAATGAGCAGTTCTTC.

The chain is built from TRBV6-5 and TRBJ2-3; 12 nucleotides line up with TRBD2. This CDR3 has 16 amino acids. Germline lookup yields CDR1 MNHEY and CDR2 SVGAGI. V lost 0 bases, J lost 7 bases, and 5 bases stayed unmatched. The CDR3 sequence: CASSYSILAGGNTQYF. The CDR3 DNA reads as TGTGCCAGCAGTTACTCGATCCTAGCGGGAGGGAATACGCAGTATTTT.

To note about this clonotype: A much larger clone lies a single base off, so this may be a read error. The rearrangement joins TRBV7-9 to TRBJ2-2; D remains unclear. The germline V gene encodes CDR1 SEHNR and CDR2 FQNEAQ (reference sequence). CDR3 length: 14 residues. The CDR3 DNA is TGTGTCAGCACCCGAAGGGCTTCCCCCGGGGAGCTGTTTTTT. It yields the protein CVSTRRASPGELFF.

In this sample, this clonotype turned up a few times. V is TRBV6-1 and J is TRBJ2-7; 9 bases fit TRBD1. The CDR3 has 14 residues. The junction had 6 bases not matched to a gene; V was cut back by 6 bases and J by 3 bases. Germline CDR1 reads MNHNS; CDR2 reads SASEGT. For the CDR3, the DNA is TGTGCCAGCAGGCGGGACAGGGACCTCTACGAGCAGTACTTC. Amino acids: CASRRDRDLYEQYF.

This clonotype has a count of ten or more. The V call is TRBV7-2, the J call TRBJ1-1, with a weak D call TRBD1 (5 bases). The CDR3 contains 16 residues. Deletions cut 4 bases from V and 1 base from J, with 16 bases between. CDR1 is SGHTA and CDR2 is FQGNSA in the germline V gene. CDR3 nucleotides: TGTGCCAGCAGCTCCGCACAGACTACAGGGAACACTGAAGCTTTCTTT. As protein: CASSSAQTTGNTEAFF.

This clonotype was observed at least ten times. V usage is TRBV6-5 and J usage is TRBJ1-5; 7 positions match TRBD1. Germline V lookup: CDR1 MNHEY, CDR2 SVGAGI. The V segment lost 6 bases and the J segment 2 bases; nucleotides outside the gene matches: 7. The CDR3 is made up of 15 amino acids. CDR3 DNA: TGTGCCAGCAGCTCAGGGGGAAAAGGCAATCAGCCCCAGCATTTT. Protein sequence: CASSSGGKGNQPQHF.

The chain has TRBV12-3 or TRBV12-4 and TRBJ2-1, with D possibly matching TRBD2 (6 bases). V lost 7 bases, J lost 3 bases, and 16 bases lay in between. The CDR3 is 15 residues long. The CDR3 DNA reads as TGTGCCAGCACCGCTGGGACTGGACTCTACAATGAGCAGTTCTTC. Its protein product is CASTAGTGLYNEQFF.

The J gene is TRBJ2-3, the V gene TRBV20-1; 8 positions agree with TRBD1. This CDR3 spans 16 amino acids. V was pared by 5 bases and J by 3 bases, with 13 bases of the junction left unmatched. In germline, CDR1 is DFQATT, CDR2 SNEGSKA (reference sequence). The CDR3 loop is CSAPNPPGQDTDTQYF. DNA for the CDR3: TGCAGTGCTCCCAATCCTCCGGGACAGGATACAGATACGCAGTATTTT.

Here the CDR3 DNA reads TGTGCCAGTAGTCCGGGACTAGCGGAAGGGAAGCAGTTCTTC. Amino acids: CASSPGLAEGKQFF. The chain carries TRBV19 and TRBJ2-1; TRBD2 agrees at 11 bases. Germline CDR1 LNHDA, CDR2 SQIVND (reference sequence). This CDR3 contains 14 residues. V shed 5 bases, J shed 11 bases, and the junction held 8 bases outside the gene matches. Looking up the rest from reference TRBV19 and TRBJ2-1 gives the full variable domain: DGGITQSPKYLFRKEGQNVTLSCEQNLNHDAMYWYRQDPGQGLRLIYYSQIVNDFQKGDIAEGYSVSREKKESFPLTVTSAQKNPTAFYLCASSPGLAEGKQFFGPGTRLTVL.